The clone carrying this T cell receptor beta chain was recorded only once. The antigen is not known. This sample was included in a study of cytomegalovirus exposure and HLA in healthy donors. General observations from the study: Later analysis identified a missense DCLRE1C variant that was linked to TCR beta V- and J-gene trimming.

Germline assignment: CDR1 MDHEN and CDR2 SYDVKM. This CDR3 spans 14 amino acids. The germline V and J ends were trimmed by 2 bases and 5 bases, with 12 bases remaining between them. Primers for the PCR totalled 60 Vbeta and 13 Jbeta. Here immunoSEQ multiplex PCR was the method, and the copy in TCRdb shows in-frame clones only, minus some. Among 75,000 to 100,000 clones listed, under 75% were seen once. The rearrangement links TRBV28 to TRBJ2-5, with D maybe TRBD1 (6 bases). The TCR comes from a female donor in good health and CMV-seronegative. Source material: PBMCs. The CDR3, as DNA: TGTGCCAGCAGTTTAGCCGGACAGTTTGAGACCCAGTACTTC. It encodes CASSLAGQFETQYF.